The clone carrying this TCR beta chain was seen a few times. As handled by the study authors: The authors estimated nucleated cell counts from reference gene primer amplification. Measured with immunoSEQ multiplex PCR; TCRdb has only the in-frame clones, and not every one. V and J calls and clone size are as listed in that table; D and trimming were resolved from the DNA. Of 75,000 to 100,000 clones detected, around 85% appear once; the ten largest clones hold about 4%. The data belong to a study of blood T cell repertoires in COVID-19. For the study at large: Italy, Spain and the United States were the sources of the convalescent and acute COVID-19 samples. T cells, B-cell-depleted T cells, or PBMCs supplied cDNA or gDNA.

Germline-derived CDR1 and CDR2 are SGHRS and YFSETQ. The CDR3 is made up of 16 amino acids. Trimming took 0 bases from V and 4 from J, leaving 14 bases between them. This receptor was identified in a man in his 60s with acute or convalescent COVID-19. The chain joins TRBV5-1 to TRBJ2-1, with D possibly matching TRBD2 (7 bases). Sequences were obtained from peripheral blood. The CDR3 nucleotides are TGCGCCAGCAGCTTGGCCGGGGGGCTCGGGTACAATGAGCAGTTCTTC. Translation: CASSLAGGLGYNEQFF.